Included here is one T cell receptor (beta chain) sequence, with context. The sample comes from a study of technical replicates of blood from several donors. Sequenced by immunoSEQ multiplex PCR; TCRdb stores in-frame clones only, minus some. The table includes about 15,000 clones, 65% to 90% detected once. V was trimmed by 9 bases and J by 1 base, leaving 12 bases between them. CDR1 and CDR2 (germline): MNHNY, SVGAGI (reference sequence). This CDR3 contains 13 residues. Sequenced sample: PBMCs. The sequence was collected from a human donor in good health. The rearrangement uses TRBV6-6 and TRBJ2-5; the D is unclear. CDR3 DNA: TGTGCCAGTGTTCAAAACATCCAAGAGACCCAGTACTTC. This gives the protein CASVQNIQETQYF.